These 19 T cell receptor beta chains share one sample of origin, sequenced in a study of technical replicates of blood from a handful of donors. The table came from immunoSEQ multiplex PCR; TCRdb's copy has only in-frame clones and leaves some out. The table records 65,000 to 95,000 clones, 97% of them present only once. The sequencing sample was made of T cells isolated from PBMCs. All receptors derive from a human donor in good health.

The rearrangement uses TRBV30 and TRBJ2-2; D remains ambiguous. The V gene's germline CDR1 is GTSNPN and CDR2 SVGIG (reference sequence). Trimming took off 4 bases at V and 4 bases at J, with 13 bases between the two ends. This CDR3 region has 14 residues. The CDR3 nucleotides are TGTGCCTGGAACATTGGGCCCCTCACCGGGGAGCTGTTTTTT. Encoded protein: CAWNIGPLTGELFF.

The V gene is TRBV28, the J gene TRBJ2-7; the D gene is possibly TRBD2 (5 bases). Trimming removed 8 bases from V and 3 bases from J, with 8 bases in between. Germline values: CDR1 MDHEN, CDR2 SYDVKM. This CDR3 region has 11 residues. Here the CDR3 DNA reads TGTGCCAGCGGCCGGGACTACGAGCAGTACTTC. Encoded protein: CASGRDYEQYF.

The CDR3 sequence: CATGLRRTSRHEQYF. In nucleotides, the CDR3 is TGTGCCACAGGGCTGAGGAGGACGTCTCGACACGAGCAGTACTTC. The chain joins TRBV15 to TRBJ2-7; D possibly corresponds to TRBD2 (5 bases). Trimming removed 9 bases from V and 5 bases from J, with 23 bases in between. Germline V CDR1 and CDR2: LNHNV, YYDKDF (reference sequence). This CDR3 contains 15 residues.

This chain links TRBV4-3 with TRBJ2-5; TRBD2 matches 7 bases. Germline V CDR1 and CDR2: LGHNA, YSLEER. J was trimmed by 1 base and V by 4 bases; bases with no gene match: 6. CDR3 size: 15 residues. CDR3 protein: CASSRSSGTQETQYF. Here the CDR3 DNA reads TGCGCCAGCAGCCGCAGCAGCGGGACCCAAGAGACCCAGTACTTC.

V usage is TRBV6-5 and J usage is TRBJ1-1; the match to TRBD1 covers 8 bases. The germline CDR1 and CDR2 sequences are MNHEY and SVGAGI. The CDR3 sequence is 14 residues long. Trimming cost V 6 bases and J 7 bases; bases outside gene matches: 10. The chain's CDR3 is CASRLTGDAGEAFF. DNA for the CDR3: TGTGCCAGCAGGTTGACAGGGGACGCGGGTGAAGCTTTCTTT.

CDR3 loop: CASSPRTGIEAFF. The DNA for the CDR3 is TGTGCCAGCTCACCAAGGACAGGGATTGAAGCTTTCTTT. The gene calls are TRBV18 and TRBJ1-1; 8 bases map to TRBD1. The J segment lost 7 bases and the V segment lost 2 bases, leaving 3 bases of the junction unmatched. CDR1 and CDR2 from the germline V gene are KGHSH and LQKENI. This CDR3 is 13 amino acids long.

This clone has only one observation. The V gene is TRBV6-6, the J gene TRBJ2-7; D is possibly TRBD2 (6 bases). Trimming shortened V by 4 bases and J by 7 bases, and 14 bases separated the two germline ends. This CDR3 has 13 residues. The germline V gene encodes CDR1 MNHNY and CDR2 SVGAGI (reference sequence). This CDR3 reads CASSWRADSEQYF. DNA of the CDR3: TGTGCCAGCAGTTGGAGGGCCGACAGTGAGCAGTACTTC.

The chain links TRBV9 to TRBJ1-4; D may be TRBD1 (5 bases). Germline V lookup: CDR1 SGDLS, CDR2 YYNGEE. CDR3 length: 14 amino acids. The ends were cut back, 4 bases at V and 8 bases at J, with 15 bases in the middle. CDR3 residues: CASSLHGGGEKLFF. The CDR3 nucleotides are TGTGCCAGCAGCCTTCATGGGGGAGGCGAAAAACTGTTTTTT.

V usage is TRBV27 and J usage is TRBJ1-4; the match to TRBD1 covers 7 bases. Germline lookup yields CDR1 MNHEY and CDR2 SMNVEV (reference sequence). There are 12 residues in the CDR3. V shed 3 bases, J shed 14 bases, and the junction held 6 bases outside the gene matches. CDR3 protein: CASSFQTGRLFF. The CDR3 nucleotides are TGTGCCAGCAGTTTTCAGACAGGGCGTCTGTTTTTT.

The chain couples TRBV29-1 to TRBJ2-7; 10 nucleotides align to TRBD2. The CDR3 covers 13 residues. Germline values: CDR1 SQVTM, CDR2 ANQGSEA. Germline trimming cut 5 bases from V and 1 base from J; bases unmatched to any gene: 2. CDR3 nucleotides: TGCAGCGTTACTAGCGGGGAGTCCTACGAGCAGTACTTC. Its protein is CSVTSGESYEQYF.

The chain employs TRBV7-2 and TRBJ2-3; TRBD1 matches at 9 bases. V was clipped by 4 bases and J by 2 bases; unmatched bases: 4. Looked up from germline, CDR1 is SGHTA and CDR2 is FQGNSA. CDR3 length: 15 amino acids. CDR3 amino acids: CASSSGTGFTDTQYF. The CDR3, as DNA: TGTGCCAGCAGCTCGGGGACAGGGTTCACAGATACGCAGTATTTT.

The chain carries TRBV5-8 and TRBJ2-7; 9 bases map to TRBD1. The CDR3 length is 14 residues. The V segment lost 7 bases and the J segment 4 bases; nucleotides outside the gene matches: 9. Germline loops: CDR1 SGHTS, CDR2 YDEGEE. CDR3 nucleotide sequence: TGTGCCAGCTACTCCGGACAGGGGCAATACGAGCAGTACTTC. This sequence encodes CASYSGQGQYEQYF.

The chain uses TRBV6-4 and TRBJ2-1, with 8 bases lining up with TRBD2. The CDR3 covers 18 residues. Germline V gene lookup returns CDR1 MRHNA and CDR2 SNTAGT. Trimming at V came to 0 bases and at J to 10 bases, leaving 17 bases not matched to a gene. CDR3 bases: TGTGCCAGCAGTGACTCAAGGGGGGGACTAGAAGGATCGGGCGAGCAGTTCTTC. Amino acid sequence: CASSDSRGGLEGSGEQFF.

V is TRBV6-5 and J is TRBJ1-1; D gene uncertain. Per the germline V gene, CDR1 is MNHEY and CDR2 is SVGAGI. This CDR3 is 14 amino acids long. The V gene lost 2 bases and the J gene lost 4 bases, with 11 bases spanning the gap. In DNA form, the CDR3 reads TGTGCCAGCAGTTACGTGGGAGGGAGCACTGAAGCTTTCTTT. Translation: CASSYVGGSTEAFF.

The J gene is TRBJ2-7, the V gene TRBV6-1, with TRBD2 as a possible D gene (6 bases). The CDR3 spans 14 residues. V dropped 5 bases and J dropped 3 bases, with 14 bases sitting between them. CDR1 and CDR2 (germline): MNHNS, SASEGT. CDR3 amino acids: CASSHNGGSYEQYF. As DNA, the CDR3 is TGTGCCAGCAGTCACAATGGGGGGAGCTACGAGCAGTACTTC.

In its sample, this clone was seen once. CDR3 residues: CASSPLNQETQYF. As DNA, the CDR3 is TGTGCCAGCAGCCCCCTAAACCAAGAGACCCAGTACTTC. The genes are TRBV7-6 and TRBJ2-5; unclear D gene. Germline assignment: CDR1 SGHVS and CDR2 FNYEAQ. V lost 5 bases and J lost 0, with 7 bases in between. The CDR3 spans 13 residues.

The J gene is TRBJ2-5, the V gene TRBV10-3; 8 bases are a match to TRBD2. This CDR3 region has 15 residues. Germline lookup yields CDR1 ENHRY and CDR2 SYGVKD. Losses at the gene ends were 3 bases for V and 7 bases for J; bases not matched to a gene: 10. The CDR3 DNA follows: TGTGCCATCAGTGATGGCGGGGGGACGGCCGGGACCCAGTACTTC. Its protein is CAISDGGGTAGTQYF.

V and J are TRBV25-1 and TRBJ2-7; no firm D call. There are 12 residues in the CDR3. V lost 5 bases and J 5 bases, leaving 10 bases between the germline ends. The germline CDR1 and CDR2 sequences are MGHDK and SYGVNS. CDR3 protein: CASSLEKNEQYF. Written as DNA, the CDR3 is TGTGCCAGCAGTTTAGAGAAGAACGAGCAGTACTTC.

The V gene is TRBV5-1, the J gene TRBJ2-1, with a possible D match to TRBD2 (7 bases). Between the trimmed V and J ends, which lost 7 bases and 3 bases, there was a span of 23 bases. The germline V gene encodes CDR1 SGHRS and CDR2 YFSETQ. The CDR3 is 17 residues long. This CDR3 is CASFTGGGGPGYNEQFF. The CDR3 nucleotides read TGCGCCAGCTTCACCGGAGGGGGAGGGCCTGGCTACAATGAGCAGTTCTTC.